Presented here are 20 T cell receptor beta chains from one specimen sequenced in a study of cytomegalovirus exposure and HLA in healthy donors. Measured with immunoSEQ multiplex PCR; TCRdb has only the in-frame clones, and not every one. Found here are about 340,000 clones, about nine tenths of them singletons; the top ten hold around 0.8%. The sample comprised PBMCs. These receptors all stem from a woman under 30 in good health and CMV-seronegative.

The rearrangement uses TRBV6-5 and TRBJ1-1; possible D gene TRBD1, 6 bases. This CDR3 spans 12 amino acids. The germline V and J ends were trimmed by 5 bases and 8 bases, with 12 bases remaining between them. Per the germline V gene, CDR1 is MNHEY and CDR2 is SVGAGI. The CDR3 nucleotides read TGTGCCAGCAGTGGGGGAGACAGGGAAGCTTTCTTT. As protein: CASSGGDREAFF.

This chain connects TRBV5-1 to TRBJ2-7; 10 nucleotides agree with TRBD2. Trimming cost V 2 bases and J 4 bases; bases outside gene matches: 6. The V gene's germline CDR1 is SGHRS and CDR2 YFSETQ. CDR3 length: 15 amino acids. CDR3 nucleotide sequence: TGCGCCAGCAGCTTAGGAGGACTAGCGGTATACGAGCAGTACTTC. This sequence encodes CASSLGGLAVYEQYF. Variable domain in full (rest from reference TRBV5-1 and TRBJ2-7): KAGVTQTPRYLIKTRGQQVTLSCSPISGHRSVSWYQQTPGQGLQFLFEYFSETQRNKGNFPGRFSGRQFSNSRSEMNVSTLELGDSALYLCASSLGGLAVYEQYFGPGTRLTVT.

CDR3 sequence: CASSLQLAYTDTQYF. CDR3 DNA: TGTGCCAGCAGCTTACAACTAGCGTACACAGATACGCAGTATTTT. The rearrangement links TRBV6-5 to TRBJ2-3; the match to TRBD2 covers 7 bases. V was clipped by 6 bases and J by 2 bases; unmatched bases: 8. The CDR3 has 15 residues. Germline CDR1 and CDR2: MNHEY and SVGAGI.

The CDR3 region has the DNA TGCGCCAGCAGCCGGAGTTGGGGCGAGCGGGGTACCTACGAGCAGTACTTC. This gives the protein CASSRSWGERGTYEQYF. V usage is TRBV4-1 and J usage is TRBJ2-7; TRBD2 matches at 7 bases. With V trimmed by 4 bases and J by 2 bases, 14 bases remained unmatched. This CDR3 is 17 amino acids long. Germline V gives CDR1 MGHRA, CDR2 YSYEKL.

This chain uses TRBV29-1 with TRBJ2-1, with 11 bases identical to TRBD2. The CDR3 consists of 15 residues. The V gene end was trimmed by 7 bases and the J gene end by 5 bases; junction bases not matched to a gene: 10. Germline loops: CDR1 SQVTM, CDR2 ANQGSEA. CDR3 DNA sequence: TGCAGCGCCACCTCCGGGACTAGCGGAAACAATGAGCAGTTCTTC. Amino acid sequence: CSATSGTSGNNEQFF.

The V call is TRBV5-4, the J call TRBJ2-5; 7 bases are a match to TRBD1. The CDR3 sequence is 15 residues long. Looked up from germline, CDR1 is SGHNT and CDR2 is YYREEE (reference sequence). Germline trimming cut 4 bases from V and 5 bases from J; bases unmatched to any gene: 11. This chain's CDR3 is CASSLPTGAGETQYF. The CDR3 DNA sequence: TGTGCCAGCAGCCTACCAACAGGGGCCGGGGAGACCCAGTACTTC.

This clone was observed a single time. The V and J genes are TRBV13 and TRBJ2-2; tentatively, D is TRBD1 (6 bases). Trimming shortened V by 5 bases and J by 3 bases, and 13 bases separated the two germline ends. Germline V lookup: CDR1 PRHDT, CDR2 FYEKMQ (reference sequence). The CDR3 length is 15 residues. DNA for the CDR3: TGTGCCAGCAGCACAGGGTTATGGCACACCGGGGAGCTGTTTTTT. It yields the protein CASSTGLWHTGELFF.

The V and J genes are TRBV27 and TRBJ2-1; tentatively, D is TRBD2 (5 bases). V lost 3 bases and J 0 bases, leaving 6 bases between the germline ends. Germline values: CDR1 MNHEY, CDR2 SMNVEV (reference sequence). The CDR3 is made up of 14 amino acids. The CDR3 coding sequence is TGTGCCAGCAGTTTCCGGGGCTCCTACAATGAGCAGTTCTTC. It specifies CASSFRGSYNEQFF.

The CDR3 is CASSPGGGQPQHF. CDR3 in DNA: TGTGCCAGCAGCCCAGGGGGTGGTCAGCCCCAGCATTTT. The chain links TRBV7-9 to TRBJ1-5; 7 bases align to TRBD1. CDR3 size: 13 residues. V shed 5 bases and J 6 bases; nucleotides not matched to a gene: 4. Looked up from germline, CDR1 is SEHNR and CDR2 is FQNEAQ (reference sequence).

This clone was observed once. The chain couples TRBV2 to TRBJ2-1; 10 positions agree with TRBD2. CDR1 is SNHLY and CDR2 is FYNNEI in the germline V gene. CDR3 length equals 14 residues. The V segment lost 5 bases and the J segment 9 bases; nucleotides outside the gene matches: 7. The CDR3: CASSRAGGTPEQFF. Written as DNA, the CDR3 is TGTGCCAGCAGTCGAGCGGGAGGGACCCCTGAGCAGTTCTTC. The full variable domain, rest sourced from reference TRBV2 and TRBJ2-1, is EPEVTQTPSHQVTQMGQEVILRCVPISNHLYFYWYRQILGQKVEFLVSFYNNEISEKSEIFDDQFSVERPDGSNFTLKIRSTKLEDSAMYFCASSRAGGTPEQFFGPGTRLTVL.

This chain connects TRBV7-9 to TRBJ2-7, with D unresolved. The germline gives CDR1 SEHNR, CDR2 FQNEAQ (reference sequence). The CDR3 loop spans 13 amino acids. The V gene lost 2 bases and the J gene lost 8 bases, with 13 bases spanning the gap. In DNA, the CDR3 is TGTGCCAGCAGCTTAAGCACTTCCCACCAGCAGTACTTC. Encoded protein: CASSLSTSHQQYF.

The V call is TRBV30, the J call TRBJ1-1; possibly TRBD1 for D (6 bases). Between the trimmed V and J ends, which lost 1 base and 5 bases, there was a span of 11 bases. The germline V gene encodes CDR1 GTSNPN and CDR2 SVGIG (reference sequence). The CDR3 is 13 residues long. In nucleotides, the CDR3 is TGTGCCTGGAGTGGAGGGGGTTGGACTGAAGCTTTCTTT. Its translation: CAWSGGGWTEAFF.

The V call is TRBV14, the J call TRBJ2-2, with 9 bases fitting TRBD2. CDR1 is SGHDN, CDR2 FVKESK, per germline. The CDR3 consists of 15 residues. Losses at the gene ends were 4 bases for V and 3 bases for J; bases not matched to a gene: 3. CDR3 nucleotides: TGTGCCAGCAGCCTCCGACTAGCGGACACCGGGGAGCTGTTTTTT. This encodes CASSLRLADTGELFF.

This chain links TRBV29-1 with TRBJ1-5, with D hard to call. The CDR3 length is 15 residues. CDR1 SQVTM and CDR2 ANQGSEA come from the germline V gene. Trimming removed 1 base at V and 2 bases at J, with 12 bases between. The CDR3 DNA follows: TGCAGCGTTGAAGTAGGAGGGAATGGCAATCAGCCCCAGCATTTT. Its translation: CSVEVGGNGNQPQHF.

The chain recombines TRBV28 with TRBJ2-7; D not certain. CDR3 length: 13 residues. The germline V gene has CDR1 MDHEN and CDR2 SYDVKM. Trimming took 7 bases from V and 5 from J, leaving 15 bases between them. As DNA, the CDR3 is TGTGCCAGCACCGGGTATCCCTCTAACGAGCAGTACTTC. Protein product: CASTGYPSNEQYF. The full variable domain, its missing parts supplied by reference TRBV28 and TRBJ2-7, is DVKVTQSSRYLVKRTGEKVFLECVQDMDHENMFWYRQDPGLGLRLIYFSYDVKMKEKGDIPEGYSVSREKKERFSLILESASTNQTSMYLCASTGYPSNEQYFGPGTRLTVT.

J is TRBJ2-3 and V is TRBV6-1; D call uncertain. V was clipped by 10 bases and J by 2 bases, with 16 bases between them. CDR1 MNHNS and CDR2 SASEGT come from the germline V gene. CDR3 length: 14 amino acids. Here the CDR3 DNA reads TGTGCCACCCGACCCTCGAGGAACACAGATACGCAGTATTTT. Its translation: CATRPSRNTDTQYF.

The rearrangement joins TRBV5-1 to TRBJ2-6, with D tentatively TRBD2 (5 bases). The V end lost 6 bases, the J end lost 0 bases, and 7 bases lay between the germline ends. Germline-derived CDR1 and CDR2 are SGHRS and YFSETQ. This CDR3 region has 14 residues. The CDR3, as DNA: TGCGCCAGCATGGAGGCCTCTGGGGCCAACGTCCTGACTTTC. It specifies CASMEASGANVLTF.

V usage is TRBV6-5 and J usage is TRBJ2-7; 7 nucleotides agree with TRBD1. The V gene end was trimmed by 5 bases and the J gene end by 3 bases; junction bases not matched to a gene: 4. CDR3 length equals 13 residues. Germline V gene data show CDR1 as MNHEY and CDR2 as SVGAGI. CDR3 sequence reads: CASSPGTDYEQYF. In nucleotides, the CDR3 is TGTGCCAGCAGTCCCGGGACAGACTACGAGCAGTACTTC.

The V call is TRBV27, the J call TRBJ2-4, with TRBD2 matching 7 bases. V trimming: 6 bases; J trimming: 5 bases; junction bases outside the gene matches: 13. There are 16 residues in the CDR3. CDR1 and CDR2 (germline): MNHEY, SMNVEV (reference sequence). CDR3 in amino acids: CASRRFGGRVENIQYF. The CDR3 nucleotides are TGTGCCAGCAGACGTTTCGGGGGGAGAGTCGAAAACATTCAGTACTTC.

The chain couples TRBV4-3 to TRBJ2-7, with 10 positions matching TRBD1. The J segment lost 0 bases and the V segment lost 4 bases, leaving 3 bases of the junction unmatched. Germline V CDR1 and CDR2: LGHNA, YSLEER. This CDR3 is 15 amino acids long. The chain's CDR3 is CASSPGQGDSYEQYF. The CDR3 DNA sequence: TGCGCCAGCAGCCCCGGACAGGGGGACTCCTACGAGCAGTACTTC.